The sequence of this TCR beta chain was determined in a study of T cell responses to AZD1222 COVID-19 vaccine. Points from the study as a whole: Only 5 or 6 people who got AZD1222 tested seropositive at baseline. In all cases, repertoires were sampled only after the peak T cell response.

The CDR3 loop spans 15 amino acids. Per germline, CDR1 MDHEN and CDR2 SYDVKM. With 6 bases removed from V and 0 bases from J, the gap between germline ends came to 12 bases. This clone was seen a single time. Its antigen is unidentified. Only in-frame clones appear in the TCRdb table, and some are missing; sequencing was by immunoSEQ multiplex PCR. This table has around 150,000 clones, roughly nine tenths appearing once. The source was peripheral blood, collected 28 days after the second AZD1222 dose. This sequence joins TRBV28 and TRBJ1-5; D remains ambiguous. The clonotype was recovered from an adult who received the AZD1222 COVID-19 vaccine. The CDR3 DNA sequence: TGTGCCAGCAGCCGGACTTGGACTAGCAATCAGCCCCAGCATTTT. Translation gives CASSRTWTSNQPQHF.